This passage covers 16 T cell receptor beta chains from one sample sequenced in a study of cytomegalovirus exposure and HLA in healthy donors. Clones were sequenced by immunoSEQ multiplex PCR, and TCRdb holds only the in-frame ones, with some missing. The sample gives around 70,000 clones, about 95% of which show up once; 3% to 3.5% is in the top ten. The sequencing input was PBMCs. All receptors derive from a man between 18 and 29 years old in good health and CMV-seronegative.

The chain is built from TRBV5-4 and TRBJ2-7; 7 positions match TRBD1. Germline V gene lookup returns CDR1 SGHNT and CDR2 YYREEE (reference sequence). The V and J ends lost 2 bases and 3 bases, in that order; junction bases with no gene match: 2. This CDR3 has 13 amino acids. The CDR3 loop is CASSFRQGYEQYF. In nucleotides, the CDR3 is TGTGCCAGCAGCTTTCGACAGGGCTACGAGCAGTACTTC.

The J gene is TRBJ1-4, the V gene TRBV2, with 7 bases identical to TRBD1. The CDR3 covers 14 residues. The junction had 4 bases not matched to a gene; V was cut back by 4 bases and J by 5 bases. Per the germline V gene, CDR1 is SNHLY and CDR2 is FYNNEI. The CDR3 loop reads CASSATGKNEKLFF. The DNA for the CDR3 is TGTGCCAGCAGTGCGACAGGGAAGAATGAAAAACTGTTTTTT.

The V call is TRBV5-6, the J call TRBJ1-2; 9 nucleotides align to TRBD1. The CDR3 extends over 17 amino acids. In germline, CDR1 is SGHDT, CDR2 YYEEEE. V dropped 3 bases and J dropped 2; count of bases not matched to a gene: 11. The CDR3 nucleotides are TGTGCCAGCAGCTCCTGGGCCGGGACAGGGAGAAACTATGGCTACACCTTC. Residues: CASSSWAGTGRNYGYTF.

J is TRBJ1-1 and V is TRBV2, with TRBD1 matching 8 bases. V lost 8 bases to trimming and J lost 6 bases; unmatched junction nucleotides: 8. Looked up from germline, CDR1 is SNHLY and CDR2 is FYNNEI. The CDR3 sequence is 13 residues long. Written as DNA, the CDR3 is TGTGCCAGCGGGCGGACAGGGTACCCTGAAGCTTTCTTT. Translation gives CASGRTGYPEAFF. Full variable domain (remainder filled in from reference TRBV2 and TRBJ1-1): EPEVTQTPSHQVTQMGQEVILRCVPISNHLYFYWYRQILGQKVEFLVSFYNNEISEKSEIFDDQFSVERPDGSNFTLKIRSTKLEDSAMYFCASGRTGYPEAFFGQGTRLTVV.

This rearrangement joins TRBV29-1 to TRBJ2-1; D not resolved. Germline V lookup: CDR1 SQVTM, CDR2 ANQGSEA. The V and J ends lost 7 bases and 0 bases respectively, with 16 bases between them. The CDR3 runs 15 residues. This CDR3 reads CSAAPPPSSYNEQFF. For the CDR3, the DNA is TGCAGCGCCGCCCCGCCCCCGAGCTCCTACAATGAGCAGTTCTTC.

V and J are TRBV5-5 and TRBJ1-3; TRBD1 might be the D (6 bases). The CDR3 has 17 amino acids. CDR1 is SGHKS and CDR2 is YYEKEE in the germline V gene (reference sequence). Trimming took 0 bases from V and 4 from J, leaving 17 bases between them. The CDR3 bases are TGTGCCAGCAGCTTGGCTACAGGGTGGACCCCAGGAAACACCATATATTTT. It translates to CASSLATGWTPGNTIYF.

The rearrangement joins TRBV9 to TRBJ2-7, with 7 bases fitting TRBD1. V was clipped by 0 bases and J by 2 bases; unmatched bases: 5. There are 15 residues in the CDR3. Germline loops: CDR1 SGDLS, CDR2 YYNGEE. The CDR3 region is CASSVEGGATYEQYF. The CDR3, as DNA: TGTGCCAGCAGCGTAGAAGGGGGCGCGACCTACGAGCAGTACTTC. Full variable domain (remainder filled in from reference TRBV9 and TRBJ2-7): DSGVTQTPKHLITATGQRVTLRCSPRSGDLSVYWYQQSLDQGLQFLIQYYNGEERAKGNILERFSAQQFPDLHSELNLSSLELGDSALYFCASSVEGGATYEQYFGPGTRLTVT.

This clone was detected only once. The chain combines TRBV4-3 with TRBJ2-1, with D uncertain. Trimming stripped 0 bases from V and 0 bases from J, with 3 bases between. CDR3 length: 14 amino acids. Per germline, CDR1 LGHNA and CDR2 YSLEER. The CDR3 DNA is TGCGCCAGCAGCCAAGATAGCTCCTACAATGAGCAGTTCTTC. Translation: CASSQDSSYNEQFF.

The chain carries TRBV28 and TRBJ2-5; possibly TRBD2 for D (7 bases). Germline loops: CDR1 MDHEN, CDR2 SYDVKM. Trimming cost V 3 bases and J 5 bases, with 19 bases left between them. The length of the CDR3 is 16 residues. CDR3 coding DNA: TGTGCCAGCAGTTTTTTTCAGTGGGGGGGCGGGGAGACCCAGTACTTC. Translated, it gives CASSFFQWGGGETQYF.

The rearrangement uses TRBV10-3 and TRBJ2-1; D might be TRBD1 (6 bases). The V and J ends lost 1 base and 15 bases respectively, with 10 bases between them. The CDR3 has 11 residues. CDR1 and CDR2 (germline): ENHRY, SYGVKD. In DNA, the CDR3 is TGTGCCATCAGTGAGTACAGGGAGTTGTTCTTC. Residues: CAISEYRELFF.

The chain is built from TRBV9 and TRBJ2-3; D unresolved. Germline V gene lookup returns CDR1 SGDLS and CDR2 YYNGEE. This CDR3 has 13 amino acids. V gave up 0 bases and J gave up 4 bases, with 6 bases separating them. The CDR3 region has the DNA TGTGCCAGCAGCGTAGCCGCGGCAGATACGCAGTATTTT. Its protein is CASSVAAADTQYF.

This chain uses TRBV9 with TRBJ2-4; 9 bases map to TRBD2. The CDR3 runs to 15 residues. Trimming removed 3 bases from V and 6 bases from J; junction bases left unmatched: 7. Germline assignment: CDR1 SGDLS and CDR2 YYNGEE. The CDR3 protein is CASSGSGGRGNIQYF. The DNA for the CDR3 is TGTGCCAGCAGCGGTAGCGGGGGCCGGGGAAACATTCAGTACTTC.

This chain uses TRBV5-4 with TRBJ2-7; a possible D gene is TRBD2 (6 bases). V shed 3 bases and J shed 5 bases, with 18 bases lying between them. Germline CDR1 reads SGHNT; CDR2 reads YYREEE (reference sequence). The CDR3 is 15 residues long. The CDR3 loop reads CASSSQDYSLDEQYF. Here the CDR3 DNA reads TGTGCCAGCAGCTCCCAGGACTACTCTTTGGACGAGCAGTACTTC.

This clone was observed once. The junction departs from the called germline gene at one end, perhaps through a read error. This sample also contains other DNA sequences that code for the same CDR3. The gene calls are TRBV11-2 and TRBJ2-7; 12 bases align to TRBD2. The germline V gene encodes CDR1 SGHAT and CDR2 FQNNGV. The CDR3 extends over 17 amino acids. This CDR3 reads CASSISTSGGVSYEQYF. CDR3 DNA: TGTGCCAGCAGCATATCGACTAGCGGGGGTGTTTCCTACGAGCAGTATTTC.

This sequence joins TRBV7-9 and TRBJ2-5; TRBD2 matches 12 bases. After removal of 5 bases from V and 2 bases from J, the junction contained 3 bases not matched to a gene. This CDR3 comprises 15 residues. The germline CDR1 and CDR2 sequences are SEHNR and FQNEAQ (reference sequence). For the CDR3, the DNA is TGTGCCAGCAGCATGCTAGCGGGGGGGCAAGAGACCCAGTACTTC. Amino acids: CASSMLAGGQETQYF.

V gene TRBV27 combines with J gene TRBJ1-2; D remains unclear. The CDR3 totals 17 residues. Germline lookup yields CDR1 MNHEY and CDR2 SMNVEV (reference sequence). V gave up 6 bases and J gave up 1 base, with 21 bases separating them. The CDR3 protein is CASSPGHGRGINYGYTF. The CDR3 DNA follows: TGTGCCAGCAGCCCGGGCCACGGGCGGGGAATTAACTATGGCTACACCTTC.